The source of this TCR beta chain is a study of regulatory T cells in long-lasting Graves disease. Study-level information: Antithyroid drug exposure in newly diagnosed Graves' patients had lasted under 3 months. Whole-study results and caveats: Gene preferences differed: TRBV28, TRBJ1-2, TRBJ2-5 in persistent cases. The persistent group shared 2,500 to 3,000 public clonotypes, more than the approximately 970 shared by new patients.

Turning to this clonotype: Its target is not known. Given a far larger clone just one base away, this is likely a sequencing read error.

Time point: newly diagnosed GD, antithyroid drugs for less than 3 months. Generation of the TCR library employed RNA extracted from PBMCs. With iRepertoire HTBI primers and Arm-PCR of CDR3 regions, TCR beta libraries were built. In TCRdb, the multiplex PCR reads were re-called with MiXCR into one record per CDR3 protein. This sample has around 240,000 distinct CDR3 sequences, with 18% found just once. Trimming pared 3 bases from V and 1 base from J, leaving 13 bases between. The V gene's germline CDR1 is MNHNS and CDR2 SASEGT. The CDR3 covers 16 residues. The same data also went into a second study, on T cells in Graves' hyperthyroidism and ophthalmopathy. That source reports: TCR CDR3 regions were first amplified by RT-PCR with HTBI primers.

The source of this sequence is a woman younger than 45 with Graves disease. The chain carries TRBV6-1 and TRBJ2-1, with D perhaps matching TRBD1 (5 bases). The material was peripheral blood mononuclear cells (PBMCs), obtained at new diagnosis, from a patient treated with antithyroid drugs. The CDR3 DNA is TGTGCCAGCAGTGATAGCAGGGCAGTGTCCTACAATGAGCAGTTCTTC. Amino acid sequence: CASSDSRAVSYNEQFF.